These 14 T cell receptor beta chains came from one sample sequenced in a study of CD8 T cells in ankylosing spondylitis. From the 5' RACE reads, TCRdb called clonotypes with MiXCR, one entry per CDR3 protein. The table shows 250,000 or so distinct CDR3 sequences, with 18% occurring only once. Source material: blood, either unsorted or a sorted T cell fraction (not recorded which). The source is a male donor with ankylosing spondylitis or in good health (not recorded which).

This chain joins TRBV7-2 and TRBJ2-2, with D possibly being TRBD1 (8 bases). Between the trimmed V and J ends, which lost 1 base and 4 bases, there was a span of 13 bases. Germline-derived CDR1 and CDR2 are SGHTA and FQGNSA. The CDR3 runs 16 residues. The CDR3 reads CASSLGTGRGTGELFF. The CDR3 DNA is TGTGCCAGCAGCTTAGGGACAGGGAGGGGCACCGGGGAGCTGTTTTTT.

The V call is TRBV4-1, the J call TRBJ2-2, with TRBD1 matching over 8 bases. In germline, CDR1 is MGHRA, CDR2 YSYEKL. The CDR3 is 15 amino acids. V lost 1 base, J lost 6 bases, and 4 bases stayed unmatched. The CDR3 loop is CASSQAPTGAGELFF. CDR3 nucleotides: TGCGCCAGCAGCCAAGCCCCGACAGGGGCCGGGGAGCTGTTTTTT.

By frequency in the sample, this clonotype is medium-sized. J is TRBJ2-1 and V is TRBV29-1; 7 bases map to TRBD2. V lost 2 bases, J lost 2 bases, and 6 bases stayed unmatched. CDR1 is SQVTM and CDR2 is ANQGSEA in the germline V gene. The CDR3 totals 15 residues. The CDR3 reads CSVETWEGPYNEQFF. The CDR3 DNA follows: TGCAGCGTTGAAACGTGGGAGGGTCCCTACAATGAGCAGTTCTTC.

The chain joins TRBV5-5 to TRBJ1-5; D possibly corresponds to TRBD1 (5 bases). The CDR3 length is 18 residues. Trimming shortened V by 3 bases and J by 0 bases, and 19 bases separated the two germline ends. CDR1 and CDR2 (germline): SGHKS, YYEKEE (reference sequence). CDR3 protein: CASSSIRLGQYSNQPQHF. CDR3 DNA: TGTGCCAGCAGCTCAATTCGTTTGGGGCAATATAGCAATCAGCCCCAGCATTTT.

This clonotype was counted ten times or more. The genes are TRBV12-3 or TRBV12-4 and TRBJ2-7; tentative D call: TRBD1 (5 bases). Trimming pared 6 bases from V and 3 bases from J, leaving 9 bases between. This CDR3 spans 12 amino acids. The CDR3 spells CASSPQGYEQYF. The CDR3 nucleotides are TGTGCCAGCAGCCCTCAGGGCTACGAGCAGTACTTC.

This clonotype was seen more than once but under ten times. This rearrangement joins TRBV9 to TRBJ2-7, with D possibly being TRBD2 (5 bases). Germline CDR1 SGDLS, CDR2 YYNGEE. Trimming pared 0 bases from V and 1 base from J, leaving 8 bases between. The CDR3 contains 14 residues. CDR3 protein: CASSVGGESYEQYF. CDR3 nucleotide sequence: TGTGCCAGCAGCGTAGGGGGAGAATCCTACGAGCAGTACTTC. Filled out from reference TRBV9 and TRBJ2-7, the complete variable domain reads DSGVTQTPKHLITATGQRVTLRCSPRSGDLSVYWYQQSLDQGLQFLIQYYNGEERAKGNILERFSAQQFPDLHSELNLSSLELGDSALYFCASSVGGESYEQYFGPGTRLTVT.

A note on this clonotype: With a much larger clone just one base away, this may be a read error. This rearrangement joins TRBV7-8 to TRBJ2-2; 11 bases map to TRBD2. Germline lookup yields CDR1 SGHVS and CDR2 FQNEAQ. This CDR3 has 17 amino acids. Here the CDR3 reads CASSLARLAGNTGGLFF. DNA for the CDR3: TGTGCCAGCAGCTTAGCGCGACTAGCGGGGAACACCGGGGGGCTGTTTTTT.

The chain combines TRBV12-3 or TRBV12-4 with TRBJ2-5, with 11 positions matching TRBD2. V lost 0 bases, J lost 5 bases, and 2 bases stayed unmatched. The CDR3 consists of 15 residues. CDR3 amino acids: CASSLAGLAVETQYF. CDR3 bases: TGTGCCAGCAGTTTAGCGGGACTAGCGGTCGAGACCCAGTACTTC.

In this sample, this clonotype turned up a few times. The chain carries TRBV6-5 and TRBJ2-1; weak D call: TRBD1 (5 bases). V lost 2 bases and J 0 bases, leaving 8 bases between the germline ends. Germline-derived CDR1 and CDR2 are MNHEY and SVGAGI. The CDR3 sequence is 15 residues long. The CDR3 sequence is CASSYGASSYNEQFF. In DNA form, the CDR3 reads TGTGCCAGCAGTTACGGGGCTAGCTCCTACAATGAGCAGTTCTTC.

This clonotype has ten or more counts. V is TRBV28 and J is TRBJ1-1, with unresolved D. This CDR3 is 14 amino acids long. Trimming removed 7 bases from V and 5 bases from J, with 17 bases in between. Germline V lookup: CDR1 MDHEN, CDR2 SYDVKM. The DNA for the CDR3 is TGTGCCAGCAACCCCGAGGGCGCGGGGACTGAAGCTTTCTTT. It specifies CASNPEGAGTEAFF.

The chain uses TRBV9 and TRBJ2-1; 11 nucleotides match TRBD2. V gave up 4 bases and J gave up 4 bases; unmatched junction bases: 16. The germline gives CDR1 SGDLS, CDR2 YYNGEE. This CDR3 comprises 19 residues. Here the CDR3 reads CASSHWEFLLAGAYNEQFF. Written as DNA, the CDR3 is TGTGCCAGCAGCCACTGGGAGTTTCTACTAGCGGGAGCTTACAATGAGCAGTTCTTC.

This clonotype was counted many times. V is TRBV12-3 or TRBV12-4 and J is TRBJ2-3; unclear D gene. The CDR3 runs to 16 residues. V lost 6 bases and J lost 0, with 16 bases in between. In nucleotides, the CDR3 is TGTGCCAGCAGCTCCCCGTCGGTACCTAGCACAGATACGCAGTATTTT. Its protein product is CASSSPSVPSTDTQYF.

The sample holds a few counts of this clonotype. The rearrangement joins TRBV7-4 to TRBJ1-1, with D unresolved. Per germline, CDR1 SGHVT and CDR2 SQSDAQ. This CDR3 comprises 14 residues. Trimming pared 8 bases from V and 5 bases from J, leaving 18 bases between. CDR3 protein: CASLRVGVCTEAFF. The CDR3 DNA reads TGTGCCAGCCTGCGGGTCGGAGTTTGTACTGAAGCTTTCTTT.

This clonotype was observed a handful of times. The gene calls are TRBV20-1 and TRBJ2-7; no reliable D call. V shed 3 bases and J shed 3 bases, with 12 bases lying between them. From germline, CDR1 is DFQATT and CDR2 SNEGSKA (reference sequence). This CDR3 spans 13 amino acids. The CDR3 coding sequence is TGCAGTGCTAGGGGCCTACAGTTCTACGAGCAGTACTTC. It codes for CSARGLQFYEQYF.